This entry lists 4 T cell receptor beta chains sequenced from one sample in a study of T cell repertoires in cytomegalovirus infection. These receptors are not linked to any known antigen. TCRdb ran MiXCR on the reads and lists one entry per CDR3 protein. The table lists some 940,000 distinct CDR3 sequences, around 32% of them singletons. The source material was cultured CD8+ T cells from PBMCs, sampled from culture after CMV antigen stimulation. Receptors originate from a human donor in good health (CMV status not recorded). Some clones in this sample may be carry-over from other donors' samples.

A few counts support this clonotype. The chain employs TRBV7-9 and TRBJ1-1; unclear D gene. There are 11 residues in the CDR3. CDR1 and CDR2 (germline): SEHNR, FQNEAQ (reference sequence). V lost 7 bases and J 5 bases, leaving 8 bases between the germline ends. The CDR3: CASTRTTEAFF. The CDR3 DNA is TGTGCCAGCACCCGGACGACTGAAGCTTTCTTT.

This rearrangement joins TRBV12-3 or TRBV12-4 to TRBJ1-2; D is uncertain. Trimming pared 3 bases from V and 4 bases from J, leaving 6 bases between. The CDR3 is 12 amino acids. CDR3 bases: TGTGCCAGCAGTTTTTCACTCTATGGCTACACCTTC. Translating gives CASSFSLYGYTF.

Only a few counts were recorded for this clonotype. This chain links TRBV10-3 with TRBJ1-2; TRBD1 is a possible D gene (5 bases). The V gene lost 6 bases and the J gene lost 0 bases, with 11 bases spanning the gap. Per the germline V gene, CDR1 is ENHRY and CDR2 is SYGVKD. This CDR3 has 14 amino acids. The CDR3, as DNA: TGTGCCATCAGGCTGCAGGGAGCTAACTATGGCTACACCTTC. This translates into CAIRLQGANYGYTF.

This chain links TRBV19 with TRBJ1-1, with D possibly TRBD1 on 5 matching bases. Germline V gives CDR1 LNHDA, CDR2 SQIVND (reference sequence). The CDR3 extends over 14 amino acids. Trimming pared 7 bases from V and 5 bases from J, leaving 17 bases between. Here the CDR3 DNA reads TGTGCCAGTACCCTCCGCGGGGGTCGGACTGAAGCTTTCTTT. It codes for CASTLRGGRTEAFF.